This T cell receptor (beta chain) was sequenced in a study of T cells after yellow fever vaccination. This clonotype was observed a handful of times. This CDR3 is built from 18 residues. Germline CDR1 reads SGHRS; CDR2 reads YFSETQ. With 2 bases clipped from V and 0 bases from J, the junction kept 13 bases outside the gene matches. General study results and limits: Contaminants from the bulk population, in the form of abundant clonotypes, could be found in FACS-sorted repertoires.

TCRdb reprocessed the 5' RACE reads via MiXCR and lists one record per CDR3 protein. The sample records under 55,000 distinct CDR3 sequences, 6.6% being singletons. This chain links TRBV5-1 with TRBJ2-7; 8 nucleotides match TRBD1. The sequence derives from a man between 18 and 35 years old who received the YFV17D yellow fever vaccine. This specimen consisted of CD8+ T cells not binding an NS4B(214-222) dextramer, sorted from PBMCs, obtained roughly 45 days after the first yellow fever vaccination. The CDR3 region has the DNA TGCGCCAGCAGCTTATTCCCTACAGGGGGGAGGAGCTCCTACGAGCAGTACTTC. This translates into CASSLFPTGGRSSYEQYF.